This T cell receptor beta chain was sequenced during a study of T cells in Graves' hyperthyroidism and ophthalmopathy. Amplification yielded TCR beta CDR3 regions, with RNA transcripts as the source. During a first-round RT-PCR of the TCR CDR3, the HTBI primer set was used. Each CDR3 protein gets one entry after TCRdb re-called the multiplex PCR reads with MiXCR. The sample contains about 520,000 distinct CDR3 sequences, roughly a quarter of which appear only once. The CDR3 consists of 14 residues. CDR1 and CDR2 (germline): MNHNS, SASEGT. With 7 bases clipped from V and 0 bases from J, the junction kept 5 bases outside the gene matches. Fresh peripheral blood, approximately 10 ml, was the source of the PBMCs.

The receptor was isolated from a woman aged 25 to 39 with Graves' ophthalmopathy. Material: blood. V and J are TRBV6-1 and TRBJ1-1; 7 positions agree with TRBD1. The CDR3 region has the DNA TGTGCCAGCAACACTGACAGGGTGAACACTGAAGCTTTCTTT. Amino acid sequence: CASNTDRVNTEAFF.